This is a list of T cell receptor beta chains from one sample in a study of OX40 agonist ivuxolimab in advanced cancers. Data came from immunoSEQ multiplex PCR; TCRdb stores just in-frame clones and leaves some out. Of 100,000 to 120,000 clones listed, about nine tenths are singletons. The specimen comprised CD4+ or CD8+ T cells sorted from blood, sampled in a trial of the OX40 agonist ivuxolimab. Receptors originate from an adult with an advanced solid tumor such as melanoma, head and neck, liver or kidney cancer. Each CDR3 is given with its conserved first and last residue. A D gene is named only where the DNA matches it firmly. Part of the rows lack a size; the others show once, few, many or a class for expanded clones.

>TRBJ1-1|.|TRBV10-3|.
CAISPANTEAFF
TGTGCCATCAGCCCAGCGAACACTGAAGCTTTCTTT
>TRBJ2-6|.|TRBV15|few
CATRGTRRSGANVLTF
TGTGCCACCAGGGGAACGAGGAGATCTGGGGCCAACGTCCTGACTTTC
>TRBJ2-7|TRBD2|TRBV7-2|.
CASSPGTSYEQYF
TGTGCCAGCAGCCCCGGGACTAGCTACGAGCAGTACTTC
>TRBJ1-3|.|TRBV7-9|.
CASSSIHSGNTIYF
TGTGCCAGCAGCTCTATACACTCTGGAAACACCATATATTTT
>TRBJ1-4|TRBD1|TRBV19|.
CASSRDSSNEKLFF
TGTGCCAGTAGCAGGGACAGTTCTAATGAAAAACTGTTTTTT
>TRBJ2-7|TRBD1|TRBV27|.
CASRRQGYSSYEQYF
TGTGCCAGCAGACGACAGGGATACAGCTCCTACGAGCAGTACTTC
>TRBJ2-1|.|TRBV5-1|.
CASSLPDWHNEQFF
TGCGCCAGCAGCCTACCTGACTGGCACAATGAGCAGTTCTTC
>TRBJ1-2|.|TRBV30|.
CAWSVEFVGYTF
TGTGCCTGGAGTGTAGAGTTCGTTGGCTACACCTTC
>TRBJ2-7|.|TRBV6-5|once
CASSYPYRGGEQYF
TGTGCCAGCAGTTACCCTTACAGAGGTGGCGAGCAGTACTTC
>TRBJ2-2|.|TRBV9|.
CASSREEGRNTGELFF
TGTGCCAGCAGCAGAGAGGAGGGGAGGAACACCGGGGAGCTGTTTTTT
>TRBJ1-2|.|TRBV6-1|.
CASSEDGAGDYNYGYTF
TGTGCCAGCAGTGAAGATGGGGCAGGGGACTATAACTATGGCTACACCTTC
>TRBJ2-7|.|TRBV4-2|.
CASSQDAAGVDEQYF
TGTGCCAGCAGCCAAGATGCGGCAGGGGTGGACGAGCAGTACTTC